Listed here are 23 T cell receptor beta chains from one sample, sequenced in a study of blood T cell repertoires in COVID-19 (dated by TCRdb to about 2020). The method behind the library was the immunoSEQ multiplex PCR assay. Held by TCRdb, this immuneACCESS table contains in-frame sequences only and omits some clones. Under half of the omission traces to an unresolved V gene where checked; the cause of the rest is unknown. The sample table shows about 140,000 clones, and over 70% are seen once. The top ten constitute around 10% of the sample. The sample consisted of PBMCs or T cells enriched from blood (not recorded which). These receptors were collected from a man aged 55 to 69 who had recovered from COVID-19.

The chain combines TRBV7-9 with TRBJ1-1, with no clear D. V was cut by 10 bases and J by 5 bases, with 14 bases left in between. CDR1 SEHNR and CDR2 FQNEAQ come from the germline V gene (reference sequence). The CDR3 loop spans 12 amino acids. The CDR3 reads CATASVNTEAFF. In DNA, the CDR3 is TGTGCCACCGCCTCGGTAAATACTGAAGCTTTCTTT.

The chain combines TRBV10-3 with TRBJ2-5; D gene unclear. Germline loops: CDR1 ENHRY, CDR2 SYGVKD. V was cut by 5 bases and J by 1 base, with 8 bases left in between. The length of the CDR3 is 13 residues. CDR3 coding DNA: TGTGCCATCAGTTTCGACACCCAAGAGACCCAGTACTTC. As protein: CAISFDTQETQYF.

V is TRBV5-6 and J is TRBJ2-5; a weak D match, TRBD2 (6 bases). Germline V gene sequence: CDR1 SGHDT, CDR2 YYEEEE. V lost 3 bases to trimming and J lost 0 bases, with 12 bases between them. The CDR3 totals 15 residues. CDR3 coding DNA: TGTGCCAGCAGCTGGGGACTTCAGTACCAAGAGACCCAGTACTTC. It codes for CASSWGLQYQETQYF.

V usage is TRBV7-9 and J usage is TRBJ1-2; maybe TRBD1 (6 bases). Germline V gives CDR1 SEHNR, CDR2 FQNEAQ (reference sequence). The CDR3 contains 13 residues. V lost 5 bases and J 8 bases, leaving 15 bases between the germline ends. The CDR3 protein is CASSGQSWDGYTF. The CDR3 region has the DNA TGTGCCAGCAGCGGACAGAGTTGGGACGGCTACACCTTC.

The V and J genes are TRBV21-1 and TRBJ1-5. TRBV21-1 is a documented pseudogene. CDR3 length equals 14 residues. The chain's CDR3 is CASSKDTGGRPQHF. CDR3 bases: TGTGCCAGCAGCAAAGACACAGGAGGGCGACCCCAGCATTTT.

In this sample, this clone turned up a few times. The chain couples TRBV14 to TRBJ1-1; D call uncertain. CDR3 length equals 13 residues. With 5 bases removed from V and 6 bases from J, the gap between germline ends came to 13 bases. CDR1 and CDR2 (germline): SGHDN, FVKESK. CDR3 DNA sequence: TGTGCCAGCAGCGCTATGGGAGGAGCTGAAGCTTTCTTT. This codes for CASSAMGGAEAFF.

The CDR3 protein is CASTQDRVLSTGELFF. The CDR3 nucleotides are TGTGCCAGCACCCAGGACAGGGTGCTTTCCACCGGGGAGCTGTTTTTT. The V call is TRBV2, the J call TRBJ2-2, with 8 bases fitting TRBD1. Germline V lookup: CDR1 SNHLY, CDR2 FYNNEI. Trimming cost V 7 bases and J 4 bases; bases outside gene matches: 11. CDR3 length: 16 residues.

The V gene is TRBV5-1, the J gene TRBJ2-2; 7 nucleotides line up with TRBD2. The CDR3 length is 15 residues. Germline V lookup: CDR1 SGHRS, CDR2 YFSETQ. V shed 5 bases, J shed 4 bases, and the junction held 8 bases outside the gene matches. CDR3 loop: CASRQGGSGTGELFF. The CDR3, as DNA: TGCGCCAGCAGGCAGGGAGGGTCGGGCACCGGGGAGCTGTTTTTT.

V usage is TRBV11-2 and J usage is TRBJ2-1, with 8 bases aligning to TRBD2. Germline V gene sequence: CDR1 SGHAT, CDR2 FQNNGV. J was trimmed by 11 bases and V by 1 base; bases with no gene match: 10. The CDR3 totals 15 residues. CDR3 nucleotides: TGTGCCAGCAGCTTAGTCGGGCGGGGGGTCGATCAGCAGTTCTTC. This translates into CASSLVGRGVDQQFF.

CDR3 region: CASSLVAGSGETQYF. DNA of the CDR3: TGTGCCAGCAGCTTAGTGGCAGGGTCGGGAGAGACCCAGTACTTC. The gene calls are TRBV11-2 and TRBJ2-5; TRBD1 might be the D (5 bases). In germline, CDR1 is SGHAT, CDR2 FQNNGV. The CDR3 runs 15 residues. V dropped 1 base and J dropped 4 bases, with 13 bases sitting between them.

V usage is TRBV4-1 and J usage is TRBJ1-1; 7 nucleotides agree with TRBD1. The germline V gene encodes CDR1 MGHRA and CDR2 YSYEKL. V was pared by 4 bases and J by 4 bases, with 6 bases of the junction left unmatched. This CDR3 spans 14 amino acids. The CDR3 reads CASSLLRTGTEAFF. For the CDR3, the DNA is TGCGCCAGCAGCCTCTTAAGGACAGGCACTGAAGCTTTCTTT.

Only one count was recorded for this clone. The CDR3 loop reads CAWMVTGSTYGYTF. DNA for the CDR3: TGTGCCTGGATGGTGACAGGGAGCACCTATGGCTACACCTTC. The chain carries TRBV30 and TRBJ1-2; 7 bases line up with TRBD1. The V and J ends lost 4 bases and 4 bases, in that order; junction bases with no gene match: 9. This CDR3 contains 14 residues. CDR1 and CDR2 (germline): GTSNPN, SVGIG (reference sequence). Drawing the rest from reference TRBV30 and TRBJ1-2, the complete variable domain is SQTIHQWPATLVQPVGSPLSLECTVEGTSNPNLYWYRQAAGRGLQLLFYSVGIGQISSEVPQNLSASRPQDRQFILSSKKLLLSDSGFYLCAWMVTGSTYGYTFGSGTRLTVV.

The chain has TRBV28 and TRBJ1-6; D is undetermined. The CDR3 covers 14 residues. Deletions cut 4 bases from V and 0 bases from J, with 4 bases between. Germline lookup yields CDR1 MDHEN and CDR2 SYDVKM. CDR3 bases: TGTGCCAGCAGTTCGTACTCCTATAATTCACCCCTCCACTTT. Residues: CASSSYSYNSPLHF.

Comment on this clone: One end of the junction fails to match germline, which may point to a read error. This chain uses TRBV5-5 with TRBJ2-7; TRBD1 aligns across 7 bases. This CDR3 comprises 14 residues. CDR1 and CDR2 from the germline V gene are SGHKS and YYEKEE (reference sequence). The CDR3 sequence: CASCLLDRNYEQYF. CDR3 in DNA: TGTGCCAGCTGCTTGCTGGACAGGAACTACGAGCAGTACTTC.

The rearrangement links TRBV5-1 to TRBJ1-1; no firm D call. Deletions cut 4 bases from V and 5 bases from J, with 18 bases between. CDR1 and CDR2 from the germline V gene are SGHRS and YFSETQ. This CDR3 has 15 residues. CDR3 DNA sequence: TGCGCCAGCAGCCTACGGGCCCTACGCGGGACTGAAGCTTTCTTT. This sequence encodes CASSLRALRGTEAFF.

This rearrangement joins TRBV29-1 to TRBJ1-2; no clear D gene. Germline loops: CDR1 SQVTM, CDR2 ANQGSEA. V was shortened by 6 bases and J by 2 bases, with 16 bases between the two germline ends. CDR3 length: 14 residues. In DNA, the CDR3 is TGCAGCGTGATAACAACAACAGAAAACTATGGCTACACCTTC. Protein product: CSVITTTENYGYTF.

This rearrangement joins TRBV5-4 to TRBJ1-2; TRBD1 matches at 9 bases. The J segment lost 0 bases and the V segment lost 1 base, leaving 1 base of the junction unmatched. The CDR3 spans 15 residues. Germline V CDR1 and CDR2: SGHNT, YYREEE (reference sequence). CDR3 in amino acids: CASSLRTGANYGYTF. CDR3 in DNA: TGTGCCAGCAGCTTGAGGACAGGGGCTAACTATGGCTACACCTTC. The complete variable domain, with remaining parts taken from reference TRBV5-4 and TRBJ1-2, reads ETGVTQSPTHLIKTRGQQVTLRCSSQSGHNTVSWYQQALGQGPQFIFQYYREEENGRGNFPPRFSGLQFPNYSSELNVNALELDDSALYLCASSLRTGANYGYTFGSGTRLTVV.

This clone is a singleton in its sample. The chain combines TRBV5-6 with TRBJ1-2; D uncertain. The V end was cut by 2 bases, the J end by 6 bases, with 8 bases between. Germline assignment: CDR1 SGHDT and CDR2 YYEEEE. The CDR3 is made up of 12 amino acids. In nucleotides, the CDR3 is TGTGCCAGCAGCTTCTGGTCAGATGGCTACACCTTC. Residues: CASSFWSDGYTF.

This clone appeared once. The chain recombines TRBV19 with TRBJ1-2, with D maybe TRBD1 (6 bases). The CDR3 is 14 residues long. V was pared by 5 bases and J by 3 bases, with 13 bases between. From germline, CDR1 is LNHDA and CDR2 SQIVND (reference sequence). CDR3 in DNA: TGTGCCAGTAGTGGTACCGGGACACACTATGGCTACACCTTC. Protein sequence: CASSGTGTHYGYTF.

This chain links TRBV5-5 with TRBJ2-7, with D unresolved. Trimming shortened V by 1 base and J by 0 bases, and 5 bases separated the two germline ends. This CDR3 is built from 13 residues. Germline lookup yields CDR1 SGHKS and CDR2 YYEKEE (reference sequence). Here the CDR3 DNA reads TGTGCCAGCAGCTTGTTCAGCTCCTACGAGCAGTACTTC. Encoded protein: CASSLFSSYEQYF.

This clone was counted once. The chain recombines TRBV7-6 with TRBJ2-7; D is perhaps TRBD1 (6 bases). This CDR3 spans 14 amino acids. The V end was cut by 2 bases, the J end by 0 bases, with 8 bases between. Germline V gives CDR1 SGHVS, CDR2 FNYEAQ. CDR3 DNA: TGTGCCAGCAGCTTAAACAGGGTCTCCTACGAGCAGTACTTC. This encodes CASSLNRVSYEQYF. The complete variable domain, with remaining parts taken from reference TRBV7-6 and TRBJ2-7, reads GAGVSQSPRYKVTKRGQDVALRCDPISGHVSLYWYRQALGQGPEFLTYFNYEAQQDKSGLPNDRFSAERPEGSISTLTIQRTEQRDSAMYRCASSLNRVSYEQYFGPGTRLTVT.

This clone occurred once. The chain carries TRBV7-9 and TRBJ2-2, with 10 bases aligning to TRBD1. With V trimmed by 5 bases and J by 6 bases, 6 bases remained unmatched. CDR3 length: 15 amino acids. The V gene's germline CDR1 is SEHNR and CDR2 FQNEAQ (reference sequence). The CDR3 loop reads CASSIDRGRSGELFF. The CDR3 nucleotides are TGTGCCAGCAGCATCGACAGGGGGCGGTCCGGGGAGCTGTTTTTT.

The chain combines TRBV18 with TRBJ2-2; tentatively, D is TRBD1 (5 bases). Germline-derived CDR1 and CDR2 are KGHSH and LQKENI. CDR3 length: 17 residues. With 0 bases removed from V and 3 bases from J, the gap between germline ends came to 14 bases. CDR3 residues: CASSPPRQGWDTGELFF. The DNA of the CDR3 is TGTGCCAGCTCACCACCGAGGCAGGGTTGGGACACCGGGGAGCTGTTTTTT. The full variable domain, rest sourced from reference TRBV18 and TRBJ2-2, is NAGVMQNPRHLVRRRGQEARLRCSPMKGHSHVYWYRQLPEEGLKFMVYLQKENIIDESGMPKERFSAEFPKEGPSILRIQQVVRGDSAAYFCASSPPRQGWDTGELFFGEGSRLTVL.